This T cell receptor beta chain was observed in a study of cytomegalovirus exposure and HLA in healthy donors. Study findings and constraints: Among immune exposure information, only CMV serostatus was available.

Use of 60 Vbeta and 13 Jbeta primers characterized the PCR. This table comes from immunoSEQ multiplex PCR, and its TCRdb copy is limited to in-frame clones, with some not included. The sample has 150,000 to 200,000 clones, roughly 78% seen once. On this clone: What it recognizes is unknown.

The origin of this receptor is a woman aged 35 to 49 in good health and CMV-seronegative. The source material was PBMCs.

CDR3 in amino acids: CASSLWVGQGELNYGYTF. CDR3 nucleotide sequence: TGCGCCAGCAGCTTGTGGGTCGGACAGGGGGAATTAAACTATGGCTACACCTTC. The chain carries TRBV5-1 and TRBJ1-2; 10 positions agree with TRBD1. Germline values: CDR1 SGHRS, CDR2 YFSETQ. J gave up 2 bases and V 1 base, and 11 bases lay outside the gene matches. There are 18 residues in the CDR3.